The 26 T cell receptor beta chains presented below share a single source sample, sequenced in a study of T cell responses to AZD1222 COVID-19 vaccine. The data were produced by immunoSEQ multiplex PCR, yet TCRdb's version contains in-frame clones alone and is incomplete. The profile shows over 120,000 clones, about 91% of them singletons. The material was peripheral blood, obtained on day 0 of AZD1222 vaccination. All receptors derive from an adult in good health.

The CDR3 DNA reads as TGTGCCAGCAGCAGCCCCGGGACAGGACCTACCGGGGAGCTGTTTTTT. Translation: CASSSPGTGPTGELFF. V gene TRBV5-4 combines with J gene TRBJ2-2; 8 bases are a match to TRBD1. After removal of 4 bases from V and 5 bases from J, the junction contained 10 bases not matched to a gene. This CDR3 has 16 residues. Looked up from germline, CDR1 is SGHNT and CDR2 is YYREEE (reference sequence).

The chain has TRBV27 and TRBJ1-4, with 9 bases matching TRBD1. With 6 bases clipped from V and 4 bases from J, the junction kept 6 bases outside the gene matches. The length of the CDR3 is 15 residues. Germline CDR1 reads MNHEY; CDR2 reads SMNVEV (reference sequence). The CDR3 DNA reads as TGTGCCAGCAGGGGGACAGGGCGGGATAATGAAAAACTGTTTTTT. It is translated as CASRGTGRDNEKLFF.

The chain has TRBV2 and TRBJ2-2; 7 bases agree with TRBD2. Germline CDR1 is SNHLY and CDR2 is FYNNEI. This CDR3 contains 16 residues. Trimming at V came to 3 bases and at J to 4 bases, leaving 8 bases not matched to a gene. The CDR3 protein is CASSEGGLAVTGELFF. In nucleotides, the CDR3 is TGTGCCAGCAGTGAGGGTGGCCTAGCGGTCACCGGGGAGCTGTTTTTT.

The genes are TRBV4-2 and TRBJ1-5; TRBD1 matches at 7 bases. This CDR3 contains 14 residues. CDR1 is LGHNA and CDR2 is YNFKEQ in the germline V gene. Trimming removed 3 bases from V and 5 bases from J; junction bases left unmatched: 4. This CDR3 is CASSHNRGDQPQHF. DNA for the CDR3: TGTGCCAGCAGCCATAACAGGGGCGATCAGCCCCAGCATTTT.

This clone was recorded only once. J is TRBJ2-1 and V is TRBV18; D unresolved. Germline V CDR1 and CDR2: KGHSH, LQKENI. The CDR3 is made up of 13 amino acids. Trimming left V 2 bases short and J 10 bases short, with 12 bases between. For the CDR3, the DNA is TGTGCCAGCTCACCAATGCGGCTTCGGGAGCAGTTCTTC. Translation gives CASSPMRLREQFF. Supplemented by reference TRBV18 and TRBJ2-1, the full variable domain reads NAGVMQNPRHLVRRRGQEARLRCSPMKGHSHVYWYRQLPEEGLKFMVYLQKENIIDESGMPKERFSAEFPKEGPSILRIQQVVRGDSAAYFCASSPMRLREQFFGPGTRLTVL.

This clone was seen only a few times. V is TRBV5-1 and J is TRBJ1-4; D ambiguous. This CDR3 has 15 amino acids. Trimming cost V 4 bases and J 0 bases, with 10 bases left between them. Germline V CDR1 and CDR2: SGHRS, YFSETQ. CDR3 DNA sequence: TGCGCCAGCAGCCCGGGGAGTGCAACTAATGAAAAACTGTTTTTT. It encodes CASSPGSATNEKLFF.

The chain combines TRBV19 with TRBJ1-3; 9 nucleotides line up with TRBD1. The ends lost 7 bases at V and 0 bases at J; junction bases unmatched: 7. Germline CDR1 and CDR2: LNHDA and SQIVND (reference sequence). The CDR3 covers 16 residues. The CDR3 DNA sequence: TGTGCCAGTACTGGGGACAGGGTGTACTCTGGAAACACCATATATTTT. It translates to CASTGDRVYSGNTIYF. Full variable domain (missing parts from reference TRBV19 and TRBJ1-3): DGGITQSPKYLFRKEGQNVTLSCEQNLNHDAMYWYRQDPGQGLRLIYYSQIVNDFQKGDIAEGYSVSREKKESFPLTVTSAQKNPTAFYLCASTGDRVYSGNTIYFGEGSWLTVV.

The chain couples TRBV10-3 to TRBJ1-2; D is undetermined. CDR3 length: 13 residues. Germline V gives CDR1 ENHRY, CDR2 SYGVKD. Trimming removed 10 bases at V and 0 bases at J, with 12 bases between. CDR3 in amino acids: CATADESNYGYTF. In DNA form, the CDR3 reads TGTGCCACCGCCGATGAGTCTAACTATGGCTACACCTTC.

This clone was recorded only once. CDR3 DNA: TGTGCCAGCACGACAGGGATCTCTGGAAACACCATATATTTT. Translated: CASTTGISGNTIYF. The V gene is TRBV6-6, the J gene TRBJ1-3, with 7 nucleotides matching TRBD1. This CDR3 has 14 residues. V shed 7 bases, J shed 0 bases, and the junction held 3 bases outside the gene matches. Germline values: CDR1 MNHNY, CDR2 SVGAGI (reference sequence).

CDR3 coding DNA: TGTGCCAGCAGCGCGGCCAGCGGGGGGACCGCCTACGAGCAGTACTTC. It specifies CASSAASGGTAYEQYF. The chain is built from TRBV3-1 (or the pseudogene TRBV3-2) and TRBJ2-7, with 9 bases matching TRBD2. CDR1 and CDR2 (germline): LGHDT, YNNKEL (reference sequence). The CDR3 length is 16 residues. V trimming: 5 bases; J trimming: 2 bases; junction bases outside the gene matches: 10.

This clone was observed a few times. The chain joins TRBV4-1 to TRBJ2-1; TRBD2 matches at 10 bases. With V trimmed by 1 base and J by 5 bases, 5 bases remained unmatched. The V gene's germline CDR1 is MGHRA and CDR2 YSYEKL. The length of the CDR3 is 16 residues. CDR3 nucleotide sequence: TGCGCCAGCAGCCAAGTAACGCTAGCGGGAGACAATGAGCAGTTCTTC. It codes for CASSQVTLAGDNEQFF.

This clone was counted a single time. The rearrangement joins TRBV7-3 to TRBJ1-5; 12 nucleotides align to TRBD1. The germline CDR1 and CDR2 sequences are SGHTA and FQGTGA. Germline trimming cut 4 bases from V and 7 bases from J; bases unmatched to any gene: 8. The CDR3 runs 16 residues. The CDR3 DNA sequence: TGTGCCAGCAGCTGCCCTGGGACAGGGGGCTGCCAGCCCCAGCATTTT. Its protein product is CASSCPGTGGCQPQHF. The full variable domain, completed using reference TRBV7-3 and TRBJ1-5, is GAGVSQTPSNKVTEKGKYVELRCDPISGHTALYWYRQSLGQGPEFLIYFQGTGAADDSGLPNDRFFAVRPEGSVSTLKIQRTERGDSAVYLCASSCPGTGGCQPQHFGDGTRLSIL.

The chain carries TRBV4-2 and TRBJ2-6; 8 bases are a match to TRBD2. This CDR3 has 19 amino acids. From germline, CDR1 is LGHNA and CDR2 YNFKEQ. Germline trimming cut 0 bases from V and 0 bases from J; bases unmatched to any gene: 7. The CDR3 loop is CASSQDPRGAGSGANVLTF. CDR3 in DNA: TGTGCCAGCAGCCAAGATCCGCGGGGGGCTGGCTCTGGGGCCAACGTCCTGACTTTC.

The chain joins TRBV6-2 or TRBV6-3 to TRBJ2-2; no firm D call. With 6 bases removed from V and 5 bases from J, the gap between germline ends came to 13 bases. From germline, CDR1 is MNHEY and CDR2 SVGEGT. CDR3 length: 14 residues. CDR3 DNA: TGTGCCAGCAGCCGCACCGGCGAGACCGGGGAGCTGTTTTTT. Its protein product is CASSRTGETGELFF.

This chain links TRBV20-1 with TRBJ1-5, with D unresolved. The germline V gene has CDR1 DFQATT and CDR2 SNEGSKA (reference sequence). The V and J ends lost 3 bases and 12 bases respectively, with 12 bases between them. The CDR3 is 11 amino acids. As DNA, the CDR3 is TGCAGTGCTAGCTGGGTTGGGCTCCAGCATTTT. Protein: CSASWVGLQHF.

The V call is TRBV11-3, the J call TRBJ2-1, with 9 bases matching TRBD1. Trimming cost V 5 bases and J 9 bases; bases outside gene matches: 11. The CDR3 has 15 amino acids. The germline gives CDR1 SGHNT, CDR2 YENEEA. In DNA form, the CDR3 reads TGTGCCAGCAGCCTCCAGGGACAGGGTTGGAGTGAGCAGTTCTTC. It translates to CASSLQGQGWSEQFF. Full variable domain (outside the CDR3, taken from reference TRBV11-3 and TRBJ2-1): EAGVVQSPRYKIIEKKQPVAFWCNPISGHNTLYWYLQNLGQGPELLIRYENEEAVDDSQLPKDRFSAERLKGVDSTLKIQPAELGDSAVYLCASSLQGQGWSEQFFGPGTRLTVL.

The chain joins TRBV7-3 to TRBJ1-2; D gene unclear. The length of the CDR3 is 13 residues. Trimming took 0 bases from V and 7 from J, leaving 9 bases between them. Germline CDR1 reads SGHTA; CDR2 reads FQGTGA. Here the CDR3 reads CASSLTSEFGYTF. CDR3 nucleotide sequence: TGTGCCAGCAGCTTAACTTCCGAGTTTGGCTACACCTTC.

The V gene is TRBV28, the J gene TRBJ2-1; D is tentatively TRBD1 or TRBD2 (5 bases each). Germline CDR1 reads MDHEN; CDR2 reads SYDVKM. Deletions cut 7 bases from V and 6 bases from J, with 22 bases between. The CDR3 is 16 amino acids. The CDR3 DNA sequence: TGTGCCAGCAACGACCTGGTGGGGGACCACCGCAATGAGCAGTTCTTC. It encodes CASNDLVGDHRNEQFF.

CDR3: CVRSLGLAGGEQFF. The CDR3 DNA sequence: TGTGTCAGAAGCTTAGGTCTGGCAGGGGGGGAGCAGTTCTTC. The chain carries TRBV7-5 and TRBJ2-1; TRBD1, the D gene given by the table, was not confirmed from the DNA. TRBV7-5 is described as a pseudogene. This CDR3 has 14 residues.

The rearrangement joins TRBV30 to TRBJ1-2; a weak D match, TRBD1 (5 bases). Between the trimmed V and J ends, which lost 4 bases and 4 bases, there was a span of 13 bases. The CDR3 is 13 amino acids. CDR1 is GTSNPN, CDR2 SVGIG, per germline (reference sequence). Here the CDR3 reads CAWTPQGVYGYTF. CDR3 bases: TGTGCCTGGACCCCCCAAGGGGTCTATGGCTACACCTTC.

This rearrangement joins TRBV12-3 or TRBV12-4 to TRBJ2-5; D gene uncertain. The CDR3 loop spans 13 amino acids. The germline V and J ends were trimmed by 5 bases and 5 bases, with 12 bases remaining between them. The CDR3 region has the DNA TGTGCCAGCAGTACTCAGGTGCGGGAGACCCAGTACTTC. Protein product: CASSTQVRETQYF.

This CDR3 is CASSQESDYRYNEQFF. CDR3 coding DNA: TGTGCCAGCAGCCAGGAGTCGGACTACCGCTACAATGAGCAGTTCTTC. The chain uses TRBV4-2 and TRBJ2-1; TRBD2 might be the D (6 bases). V lost 3 bases and J 3 bases, leaving 15 bases between the germline ends. The CDR3 contains 16 residues. Germline V lookup: CDR1 LGHNA, CDR2 YNFKEQ.

Worth noting for this clone: At one of its ends the junction is not consistent with the germline gene, which may arise from a read error. The chain is built from TRBV7-7 and TRBJ2-5; no clear D gene. CDR1 is SSHAT and CDR2 is FNYEAQ in the germline V gene (reference sequence). The CDR3 covers 14 residues. The CDR3 region has the DNA TGTGCTAGCAGCTTAGATGGGTTCCAAGAGACCCAGTACTTC. Protein product: CASSLDGFQETQYF. The variable domain in full, completed from reference TRBV7-7 and TRBJ2-5, reads GAGVSQSPRYKVTKRGQDVTLRCDPISSHATLYWYQQALGQGPEFLTYFNYEAQPDKSGLPSDRFSAERPEGSISTLTIQRTEQRDSAMYRCASSLDGFQETQYFGPGTRLLVL.

The chain employs TRBV18 and TRBJ1-1, with D unresolved. V gave up 3 bases and J gave up 4 bases, with 6 bases separating them. CDR3 length: 12 residues. Germline CDR1 KGHSH, CDR2 LQKENI. CDR3 region: CASSPGSTEAFF. In DNA form, the CDR3 reads TGTGCCAGCTCACCGGGTTCCACTGAAGCTTTCTTT.

This chain uses TRBV3-1 (or the pseudogene TRBV3-2) with TRBJ1-2, with 8 bases identical to TRBD1. V lost 0 bases, J lost 2 bases, and 5 bases stayed unmatched. Per germline, CDR1 LGHDT and CDR2 YNNKEL (reference sequence). The CDR3 is made up of 16 amino acids. The CDR3 region is CASSQDWTGWNYGYTF. CDR3 nucleotides: TGTGCCAGCAGCCAAGACTGGACAGGGTGGAACTATGGCTACACCTTC.

This chain uses TRBV30 with TRBJ1-5, with 9 bases matching TRBD1. CDR1 is GTSNPN and CDR2 is SVGIG in the germline V gene (reference sequence). V was clipped by 2 bases and J by 3 bases; unmatched bases: 8. The CDR3 consists of 16 residues. The CDR3 spells CAWSSLGTGINQPQHF. CDR3 coding DNA: TGTGCCTGGAGTTCTCTCGGGACAGGGATCAATCAGCCCCAGCATTTT.